Shown below are 12 T cell receptor beta chains from a single sample sequenced in a study of regulatory T cells. Primers: 52 TRBV forward and 13 TRBJ reverse. TCRdb's table, derived via immunoSEQ multiplex PCR, lists solely in-frame clones and lacks some. In the table there are 20,000 to 25,000 clones, over 85% of which are singletons. The sequenced material came from CD8+ T cells sorted from blood. These receptors all come from a child under 10 years old with CD3G deficiency.

This clone came up once. The chain uses TRBV4-1 and TRBJ2-7; weak D call: TRBD2 (5 bases). V was shortened by 3 bases and J by 4 bases, with 10 bases between the two germline ends. The CDR3 is 13 amino acids. CDR1 and CDR2 from the germline V gene are MGHRA and YSYEKL. The CDR3 is CASSQGVGYEQYF. For the CDR3, the DNA is TGCGCCAGCAGCCAGGGAGTAGGGTACGAGCAGTACTTC.

This chain uses TRBV6-6 with TRBJ2-1, with D possibly TRBD1 on 5 matching bases. The V end lost 7 bases, the J end lost 3 bases, and 13 bases lay between the germline ends. The CDR3 totals 14 residues. Germline V gene sequence: CDR1 MNHNY, CDR2 SVGAGI (reference sequence). The CDR3 spells CASKGAHRYNEQFF. CDR3 DNA: TGTGCCAGCAAAGGGGCTCACCGCTACAATGAGCAGTTCTTC.

V gene TRBV28 combines with J gene TRBJ1-2; maybe TRBD1 (6 bases). Trimming removed 5 bases at V and 8 bases at J, with 18 bases between. The CDR3 length is 14 residues. CDR1 is MDHEN and CDR2 is SYDVKM in the germline V gene. The CDR3 region is CASSLADSAPGYTF. The CDR3 region has the DNA TGTGCCAGCAGTCTAGCGGACAGTGCCCCGGGCTACACCTTC.

The genes are TRBV28 and TRBJ2-5; unclear D gene. This CDR3 has 12 amino acids. In germline, CDR1 is MDHEN, CDR2 SYDVKM. Trimming cost V 6 bases and J 0 bases, with 5 bases left between them. For the CDR3, the DNA is TGTGCCAGCAGCGACAACCAAGAGACCCAGTACTTC. It encodes CASSDNQETQYF.

The chain joins TRBV28 to TRBJ2-3; a possible D gene is TRBD2 (5 bases). CDR3 length equals 14 residues. Trimming shortened V by 2 bases and J by 5 bases, and 11 bases separated the two germline ends. Per germline, CDR1 MDHEN and CDR2 SYDVKM. This CDR3 reads CASSLTKGGDTQYF. CDR3 coding DNA: TGTGCCAGCAGTTTAACCAAAGGAGGAGATACGCAGTATTTT.

The sample holds one count of this clone. The J gene is TRBJ1-4, the V gene TRBV6-1; D call uncertain. The CDR3 is made up of 11 amino acids. V lost 11 bases, J lost 8 bases, and 12 bases lay in between. CDR1 is MNHNS and CDR2 is SASEGT in the germline V gene. DNA of the CDR3: TGTGCCTCCGGGAAGGGAGAAAAACTGTTTTTT. Its protein is CASGKGEKLFF.

This rearrangement joins TRBV28 to TRBJ2-1; no clear D. The CDR3 length is 13 residues. V was pared by 2 bases and J by 5 bases, with 7 bases between. Per the germline V gene, CDR1 is MDHEN and CDR2 is SYDVKM. CDR3 nucleotides: TGTGCCAGCAGTTTACCCGACAACAATGAGCAGTTCTTC. Its protein is CASSLPDNNEQFF.

The chain links TRBV13 to TRBJ2-4; 7 nucleotides agree with TRBD2. The CDR3 covers 16 residues. Germline V gives CDR1 PRHDT, CDR2 FYEKMQ (reference sequence). J lost 3 bases, V lost 2 bases, and 7 bases had no gene match. The CDR3 protein is CASSLRGGDGKNIQYF. CDR3 coding DNA: TGTGCCAGCAGCTTACGGGGAGGGGACGGCAAAAACATTCAGTACTTC. Using reference TRBV13 and TRBJ2-4 for the parts outside the CDR3, the full variable domain is AAGVIQSPRHLIKEKRETATLKCYPIPRHDTVYWYQQGPGQDPQFLISFYEKMQSDKGSIPDRFSAQQFSDYHSELNMSSLELGDSALYFCASSLRGGDGKNIQYFGAGTRLSVL.

The rearrangement links TRBV11-2 to TRBJ2-1, with 7 bases aligning to TRBD2. V was pared by 2 bases and J by 2 bases, with 6 bases of the junction left unmatched. The V gene's germline CDR1 is SGHAT and CDR2 FQNNGV. The CDR3 spans 16 residues. The CDR3 sequence: CASSLNRGRAYNEQFF. The CDR3 region has the DNA TGTGCCAGCAGCTTAAATCGGGGGAGGGCCTACAATGAGCAGTTCTTC. The full variable domain, rest sourced from reference TRBV11-2 and TRBJ2-1, is EAGVAQSPRYKIIEKRQSVAFWCNPISGHATLYWYQQILGQGPKLLIQFQNNGVVDDSQLPKDRFSAERLKGVDSTLKIQPAKLEDSAVYLCASSLNRGRAYNEQFFGPGTRLTVL.

The CDR3, as DNA: TGTGCCAGCAGCGCGGGACAGGGACTAGCCTCAGATACGCAGTATTTT. Residues: CASSAGQGLASDTQYF. The V and J genes are TRBV7-9 and TRBJ2-3; D may be TRBD1 or TRBD2 (9 bases each). Germline-derived CDR1 and CDR2 are SEHNR and FQNEAQ (reference sequence). This CDR3 is 16 amino acids long. Trimming removed 5 bases at V and 4 bases at J, with 19 bases between.

For the CDR3, the DNA is TGTGCCAGCAGTGAACTCGCGGGGTACTACGAGCAGTACTTC. Translation gives CASSELAGYYEQYF. The V gene is TRBV6-1, the J gene TRBJ2-7; tentatively, D is TRBD2 (6 bases). The germline V and J ends were trimmed by 2 bases and 3 bases, with 11 bases remaining between them. CDR1 and CDR2 (germline): MNHNS, SASEGT. This CDR3 has 14 amino acids.

The chain joins TRBV30 to TRBJ2-3, with 7 bases aligning to TRBD1. The CDR3 length is 13 residues. J gave up 0 bases and V 6 bases, and 3 bases lay outside the gene matches. CDR1 and CDR2 (germline): GTSNPN, SVGIG (reference sequence). In DNA, the CDR3 is TGTGCCTGCTCGACAGGGAGCACAGATACGCAGTATTTT. This codes for CACSTGSTDTQYF. The whole variable domain, remainder taken from reference TRBV30 and TRBJ2-3, is SQTIHQWPATLVQPVGSPLSLECTVEGTSNPNLYWYRQAAGRGLQLLFYSVGIGQISSEVPQNLSASRPQDRQFILSSKKLLLSDSGFYLCACSTGSTDTQYFGPGTRLTVL.